One sample yielded the 17 T cell receptor beta chains listed below, sequenced in a study of blood T cell repertoires in COVID-19. Here immunoSEQ multiplex PCR was the method, and the copy in TCRdb shows in-frame clones only, minus some. The sample has 200,000 or so clones; more than 75% are singletons. The sequenced sample was PBMCs or T cells enriched from blood (not recorded which). All receptors come from a woman in her thirties or forties with acute COVID-19.

J is TRBJ1-1 and V is TRBV12-5; D not certain. Germline V lookup: CDR1 LGHNT, CDR2 FRNRAP. V lost 1 base to trimming and J lost 4 bases, with 13 bases between them. This CDR3 comprises 15 residues. CDR3 DNA sequence: TGTGCTAGTGGTTTGGAAAGGGCGGGCGGCACTGAAGCTTTCTTT. Translating it yields CASGLERAGGTEAFF.

J is TRBJ1-1 and V is TRBV9; D gene ambiguous. CDR3 size: 15 residues. V dropped 4 bases and J dropped 4 bases, with 17 bases sitting between them. Looked up from germline, CDR1 is SGDLS and CDR2 is YYNGEE. The CDR3 reads CASSSYPGGFTEAFF. CDR3 in DNA: TGTGCCAGCAGCTCCTACCCGGGAGGTTTCACTGAAGCTTTCTTT.

The V and J genes are TRBV7-9 and TRBJ1-5; D unclear. V lost 0 bases and J lost 4, with 10 bases in between. Germline loops: CDR1 SEHNR, CDR2 FQNEAQ (reference sequence). CDR3 length: 15 amino acids. This CDR3 is CASSLAGSLNQPQHF. CDR3 nucleotide sequence: TGTGCCAGCAGCTTAGCGGGCAGCCTGAATCAGCCCCAGCATTTT.

This clone came up once. The rearrangement uses TRBV28 and TRBJ2-7; D is uncertain. With 6 bases removed from V and 3 bases from J, the gap between germline ends came to 21 bases. Germline assignment: CDR1 MDHEN and CDR2 SYDVKM. The CDR3 sequence is 16 residues long. CDR3 region: CASSLFPILRFYEQYF. Written as DNA, the CDR3 is TGTGCCAGCAGCCTATTTCCGATACTGCGGTTCTACGAGCAGTACTTC.

There are a few counts of this clone. The chain recombines TRBV3-1 (or the pseudogene TRBV3-2) with TRBJ2-5, with TRBD2 identical over 9 bases. Per germline, CDR1 LGHDT and CDR2 YNNKEL (reference sequence). The CDR3 runs to 15 residues. V was pared by 1 base and J by 10 bases, with 10 bases of the junction left unmatched. CDR3 sequence: CASSQGSGGPQDQYF. In DNA form, the CDR3 reads TGTGCCAGCAGCCAAGGCAGCGGGGGGCCCCAGGACCAGTACTTC.

This chain uses TRBV5-1 with TRBJ2-7, with 10 positions matching TRBD2. CDR1 and CDR2 from the germline V gene are SGHRS and YFSETQ. CDR3 length equals 17 residues. V lost 0 bases and J lost 0; bases outside the gene matches: 6. The CDR3 reads CASSLVASGRSSYEQYF. The CDR3 bases are TGCGCCAGCAGCTTGGTGGCTAGCGGGAGAAGCTCCTACGAGCAGTACTTC.

The chain carries TRBV29-1 and TRBJ2-7, with D perhaps TRBD2 (6 bases). The V and J ends lost 2 bases and 3 bases respectively, with 14 bases between them. The CDR3 has 14 amino acids. CDR1 is SQVTM, CDR2 ANQGSEA, per germline. CDR3 nucleotide sequence: TGCAGCGTTGAAAAACTAGCATCTAGCTACGAGCAGTACTTC. It translates to CSVEKLASSYEQYF.

This clone was seen only a few times. The chain couples TRBV12-5 to TRBJ2-5, with 7 positions matching TRBD2. This CDR3 region has 17 residues. The germline V gene encodes CDR1 LGHNT and CDR2 FRNRAP. J was trimmed by 1 base and V by 0 bases; bases with no gene match: 8. The CDR3 reads CASGLVLTPSGQETQYF. DNA of the CDR3: TGTGCTAGTGGTTTGGTATTAACCCCTAGCGGCCAAGAGACCCAGTACTTC.

The chain carries TRBV4-3 and TRBJ1-3; 7 nucleotides line up with TRBD1. Per the germline V gene, CDR1 is LGHNA and CDR2 is YSLEER. CDR3 length equals 13 residues. The ends lost 4 bases at V and 4 bases at J; junction bases unmatched: 1. The CDR3 nucleotides read TGCGCCAGCAGCCGGACAGGAGGAAACACCATATATTTT. Its translation: CASSRTGGNTIYF.

This clone was seen a few times. This rearrangement joins TRBV4-3 to TRBJ2-1; possibly TRBD2 for D (6 bases). This CDR3 contains 17 residues. Deletions cut 0 bases from V and 4 bases from J, with 16 bases between. Per the germline V gene, CDR1 is LGHNA and CDR2 is YSLEER. CDR3 sequence reads: CASSQDFRRATYNEQFF. In DNA, the CDR3 is TGCGCCAGCAGCCAAGACTTCAGGAGGGCCACGTACAATGAGCAGTTCTTC.

The J gene is TRBJ2-7, the V gene TRBV5-4, with D tentatively TRBD1 (6 bases). Germline values: CDR1 SGHNT, CDR2 YYREEE (reference sequence). This CDR3 region has 14 residues. The ends were cut back, 2 bases at V and 2 bases at J, with 11 bases in the middle. The CDR3 DNA reads as TGTGCCAGCAGCTTACAGGGAAACGCCTACGAGCAGTACTTC. Translating gives CASSLQGNAYEQYF.

The CDR3 sequence is CASSNGQARDTQYF. In nucleotides, the CDR3 is TGTGCCAGCAGCAACGGACAGGCTCGAGATACGCAGTATTTT. The chain carries TRBV21-1 and TRBJ2-3; the table calls TRBD1, which could not be checked here. TRBV21-1 is a pseudogene. The CDR3 extends over 14 amino acids.

This rearrangement joins TRBV29-1 to TRBJ2-1; D not certain. The CDR3 consists of 13 residues. Trimming took off 2 bases at V and 8 bases at J, with 13 bases between the two ends. CDR1 is SQVTM and CDR2 is ANQGSEA in the germline V gene. The CDR3 sequence is CSVELGSRDEQFF. The CDR3 region has the DNA TGCAGCGTTGAACTCGGGTCTCGGGATGAGCAGTTCTTC.

The V and J genes are TRBV21-1 and TRBJ2-5; the table's TRBD1 call for D was not verified on the DNA. TRBV21-1 is noted as a pseudogene. The CDR3 is 13 residues long. The CDR3 DNA sequence: TGTGCCAGCTTGACAGGGAGGCAAGAGACCCAGTACTTC. Encoded protein: CASLTGRQETQYF.

The chain links TRBV28 to TRBJ1-1; D is uncertain. V lost 7 bases to trimming and J lost 7 bases, with 7 bases between them. CDR3 size: 10 residues. The germline CDR1 and CDR2 sequences are MDHEN and SYDVKM. In DNA form, the CDR3 reads TGTGCCAGCAAGTTCGGTGAAGCTTTCTTT. Translation gives CASKFGEAFF.

The J gene is TRBJ1-4, the V gene TRBV6-6; D call uncertain. The V end was cut by 6 bases, the J end by 0 bases, with 8 bases between. CDR1 MNHNY and CDR2 SVGAGI come from the germline V gene (reference sequence). CDR3 length: 14 amino acids. The CDR3: CASRSLSTNEKLFF. Written as DNA, the CDR3 is TGTGCCAGCAGATCCCTTTCAACTAATGAAAAACTGTTTTTT.

The V call is TRBV5-6, the J call TRBJ2-2; TRBD1 might be the D (6 bases). CDR3 length: 13 residues. Trimming stripped 1 base from V and 7 bases from J, with 8 bases between. Germline CDR1 SGHDT, CDR2 YYEEEE. The CDR3 loop is CASSLTDSGELFF. The CDR3 nucleotides read TGTGCCAGCAGCTTGACGGACAGCGGGGAGCTGTTTTTT.